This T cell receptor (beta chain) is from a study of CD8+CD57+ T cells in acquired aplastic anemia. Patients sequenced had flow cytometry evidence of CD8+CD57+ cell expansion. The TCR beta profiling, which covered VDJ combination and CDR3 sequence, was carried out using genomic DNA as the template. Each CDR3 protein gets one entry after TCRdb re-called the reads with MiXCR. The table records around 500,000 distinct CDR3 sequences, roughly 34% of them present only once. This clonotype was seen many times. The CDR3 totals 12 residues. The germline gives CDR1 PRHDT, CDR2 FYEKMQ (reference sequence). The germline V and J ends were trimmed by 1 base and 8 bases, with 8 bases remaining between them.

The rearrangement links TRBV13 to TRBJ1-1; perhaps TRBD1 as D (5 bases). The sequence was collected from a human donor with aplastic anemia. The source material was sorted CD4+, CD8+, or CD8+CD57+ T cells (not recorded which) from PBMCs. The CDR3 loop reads CASSLAPGEAFF. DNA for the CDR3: TGTGCCAGCAGCTTAGCTCCAGGGGAAGCTTTCTTT.